These 3 T cell receptor beta chains came from one sample sequenced in a study of OX40 agonist ivuxolimab in advanced cancers. Sequenced by immunoSEQ multiplex PCR; TCRdb stores in-frame clones only, minus some. The sample lists more than 70,000 clones; 85% were seen once. The sequenced sample was CD4+ or CD8+ T cells sorted from blood, obtained in a trial of the OX40 agonist ivuxolimab. The origin of the receptors is an adult with an advanced solid tumor such as melanoma, head and neck, liver or kidney cancer.

V gene TRBV9 combines with J gene TRBJ1-3; D is undetermined. CDR3 length equals 15 residues. Germline V CDR1 and CDR2: SGDLS, YYNGEE. V was shortened by 4 bases and J by 4 bases, with 15 bases between the two germline ends. The CDR3 protein is CASSPRSRRGNTIYF. The CDR3 DNA sequence: TGTGCCAGCAGCCCAAGGTCGCGAAGGGGAAACACCATATATTTT.

The chain carries TRBV28 and TRBJ1-1, with TRBD1 identical over 8 bases. Germline V gene sequence: CDR1 MDHEN, CDR2 SYDVKM. With 5 bases clipped from V and 5 bases from J, the junction kept 13 bases outside the gene matches. This CDR3 contains 16 residues. The CDR3 spells CASSGGQGAMETEAFF. In nucleotides, the CDR3 is TGTGCCAGCAGTGGAGGCCAGGGGGCGATGGAGACTGAAGCTTTCTTT.

The V gene is TRBV28, the J gene TRBJ2-7; tentatively, D is TRBD2 (6 bases). The CDR3 has 11 amino acids. The germline CDR1 and CDR2 sequences are MDHEN and SYDVKM. V was pared by 6 bases and J by 3 bases, with 6 bases between. CDR3 sequence: CASREGYEQYF. CDR3 DNA sequence: TGTGCCAGCAGGGAGGGCTACGAGCAGTACTTC.